The rows below give T cell receptor beta chains drawn from one sample of a study of cytomegalovirus exposure and HLA in healthy donors. Clones were read by immunoSEQ multiplex PCR, and TCRdb kept only the in-frame ones, dropping some. The sample has about 130,000 clones. Sequencing input: PBMCs. These receptors all come from a man in his late teens or twenties in good health and CMV-seronegative. CDR3s leave out the opening cysteine and the closing phenylalanine or tryptophan.

J gene: TRBJ1-4; V gene: TRBV4-3; CDR3 length: 14; CDR3 protein: ASSLGRTGRREKLF
J gene: TRBJ1-2; V gene: TRBV6-5; CDR3 length: 11; CDR3 protein: ATGQGAASGYT
J gene: TRBJ1-4; V gene: TRBV20-1; CDR3 length: 9; CDR3 protein: SARAVEKLF
J gene: TRBJ2-7; V gene: TRBV5-4; CDR3 length: 13; CDR3 protein: ASSLGTGEAYEQY
J gene: TRBJ2-7; V gene: TRBV27; CDR3 length: 12; CDR3 protein: ASLRTIGAYEQY
J gene: TRBJ2-6; V gene: TRBV4-3; CDR3 length: 14; CDR3 protein: ASSVQGGSGANVLT
J gene: TRBJ2-7; V gene: TRBV14; CDR3 length: 11; CDR3 protein: ASSRQGAYEQY
J gene: TRBJ2-5; V gene: TRBV11-3; CDR3 length: 10; CDR3 protein: ASSSSQETQY
J gene: TRBJ1-5; V gene: TRBV7-2; CDR3 length: 15; CDR3 protein: ASSDGQSPYSNQPQH
J gene: TRBJ1-2; V gene: TRBV7-2; CDR3 length: 12; CDR3 protein: ASSPDRAFYGYT
J gene: TRBJ1-6; V gene: TRBV28; CDR3 length: 14; CDR3 protein: ASSPRGVQRNSPLH
J gene: TRBJ1-4; V gene: TRBV30; CDR3 length: 13; CDR3 protein: AWREVGSGDEKLF
J gene: TRBJ2-7; V gene: TRBV5-1; CDR3 length: 12; CDR3 protein: ATGEGTRPYEQY
J gene: TRBJ1-1; V gene: TRBV4-3; CDR3 length: 12; CDR3 protein: ASSQARDRGKAF
J gene: TRBJ1-6; V gene: TRBV6-6; CDR3 length: 14; CDR3 protein: ASSFIPEPYNSPLH
J gene: TRBJ2-1; V gene: TRBV7-9; CDR3 length: 13; CDR3 protein: ASSVLRGSYNEQF
J gene: TRBJ1-2; V gene: TRBV9; CDR3 length: 10; CDR3 protein: ASSVGGYGYT
J gene: TRBJ1-2; V gene: TRBV28; CDR3 length: 13; CDR3 protein: ASSLIGAGGQGYT
J gene: TRBJ2-3; V gene: TRBV30; CDR3 length: 13; CDR3 protein: AWSVSQGAPDTQY
J gene: TRBJ2-7; V gene: TRBV27; CDR3 length: 13; CDR3 protein: ASRKLAGGLDEQY
J gene: TRBJ2-7; V gene: TRBV18; CDR3 length: 9; CDR3 protein: ASSKGYEQY
J gene: TRBJ1-2; V gene: TRBV10-3; CDR3 length: 15; CDR3 protein: AISETVPTGDSTLST
J gene: TRBJ2-6; V gene: TRBV5-6; CDR3 length: 13; CDR3 protein: ASSLEGSGANVLT
J gene: TRBJ1-3; V gene: TRBV5-1; CDR3 length: 13; CDR3 protein: ASSPTGTLTNTIY
J gene: TRBJ2-7; V gene: TRBV2; CDR3 length: 13; CDR3 protein: ASRGNHRTAYEQY
J gene: TRBJ2-1; V gene: TRBV18; CDR3 length: 15; CDR3 protein: ASSLLTSGDSYNEQF
J gene: TRBJ1-1; V gene: TRBV7-2; CDR3 length: 12; CDR3 protein: ASSSRGSDTEAF
J gene: TRBJ2-1; V gene: TRBV9; CDR3 length: 13; CDR3 protein: ASSVVPGGPREQF
J gene: TRBJ2-7; V gene: TRBV19; CDR3 length: 12; CDR3 protein: ASSIAGASYEQY
J gene: TRBJ2-5; V gene: TRBV5-4; CDR3 length: 13; CDR3 protein: ASSLGHGIQETQY
J gene: TRBJ1-5; V gene: TRBV28; CDR3 length: 11; CDR3 protein: ASSLPGNQPQH
J gene: TRBJ2-3; V gene: TRBV27; CDR3 length: 13; CDR3 protein: ASSLLAERTDTQY
J gene: TRBJ2-1; V gene: TRBV7-2; CDR3 length: 13; CDR3 protein: ASSTTRTAYNEQF
J gene: TRBJ1-1; V gene: TRBV7-9; CDR3 length: 10; CDR3 protein: ASSLDLREAF
J gene: TRBJ1-3; V gene: TRBV6-5; CDR3 length: 13; CDR3 protein: ASSSRIAHGNTIY
J gene: TRBJ2-2; V gene: TRBV4-3; CDR3 length: 14; CDR3 protein: ASSRSAGVVTGELF